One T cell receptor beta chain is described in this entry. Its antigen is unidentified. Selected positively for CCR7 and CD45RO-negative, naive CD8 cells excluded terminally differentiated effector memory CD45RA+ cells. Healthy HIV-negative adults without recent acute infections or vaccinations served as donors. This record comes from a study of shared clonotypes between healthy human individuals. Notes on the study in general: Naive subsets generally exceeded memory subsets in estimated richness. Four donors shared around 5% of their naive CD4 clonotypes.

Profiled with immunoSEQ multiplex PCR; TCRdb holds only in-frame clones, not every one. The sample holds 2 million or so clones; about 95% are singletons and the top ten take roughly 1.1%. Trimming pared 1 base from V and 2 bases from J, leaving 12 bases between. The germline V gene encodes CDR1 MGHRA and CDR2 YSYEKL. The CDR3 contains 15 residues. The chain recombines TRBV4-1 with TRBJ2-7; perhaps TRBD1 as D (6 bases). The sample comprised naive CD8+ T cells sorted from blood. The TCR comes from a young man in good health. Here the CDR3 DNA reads TGCGCCAGCAGCCAAGTAGGCCAGGGGCCCTACGAGCAGTACTTC. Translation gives CASSQVGQGPYEQYF.